This T cell receptor (beta chain) was sequenced during a study of T cell responses to AZD1222 COVID-19 vaccine. Background on the study: Pooling of second doses given at about 4 or about 12 weeks was done. Study-wide results and caveats: Nearly half of spike-specific TCRs reportedly target unmutated variant regions.

The CDR3 loop spans 13 amino acids. The ends were cut back, 6 bases at V and 1 base at J, with 9 bases in the middle. CDR1 is SGHAT, CDR2 FQNNGV, per germline. Repertoires were generated with immunoSEQ multiplex PCR, while TCRdb's copy carries only in-frame clones and drops some. The sample records some 140,000 clones, over 90% being singletons. Note on this clone: Its antigen is undetermined.

This clonotype was obtained from an adult in good health. The material was peripheral blood, obtained on day 0 of AZD1222 vaccination. The V call is TRBV11-2, the J call TRBJ1-1; TRBD1 is a possible D gene (6 bases). CDR3 loop: CASRLGGNTEAFF. As DNA, the CDR3 is TGTGCCAGCAGACTAGGGGGGAACACTGAAGCTTTCTTT. Filled out from reference TRBV11-2 and TRBJ1-1, the complete variable domain reads EAGVAQSPRYKIIEKRQSVAFWCNPISGHATLYWYQQILGQGPKLLIQFQNNGVVDDSQLPKDRFSAERLKGVDSTLKIQPAKLEDSAVYLCASRLGGNTEAFFGQGTRLTVV.